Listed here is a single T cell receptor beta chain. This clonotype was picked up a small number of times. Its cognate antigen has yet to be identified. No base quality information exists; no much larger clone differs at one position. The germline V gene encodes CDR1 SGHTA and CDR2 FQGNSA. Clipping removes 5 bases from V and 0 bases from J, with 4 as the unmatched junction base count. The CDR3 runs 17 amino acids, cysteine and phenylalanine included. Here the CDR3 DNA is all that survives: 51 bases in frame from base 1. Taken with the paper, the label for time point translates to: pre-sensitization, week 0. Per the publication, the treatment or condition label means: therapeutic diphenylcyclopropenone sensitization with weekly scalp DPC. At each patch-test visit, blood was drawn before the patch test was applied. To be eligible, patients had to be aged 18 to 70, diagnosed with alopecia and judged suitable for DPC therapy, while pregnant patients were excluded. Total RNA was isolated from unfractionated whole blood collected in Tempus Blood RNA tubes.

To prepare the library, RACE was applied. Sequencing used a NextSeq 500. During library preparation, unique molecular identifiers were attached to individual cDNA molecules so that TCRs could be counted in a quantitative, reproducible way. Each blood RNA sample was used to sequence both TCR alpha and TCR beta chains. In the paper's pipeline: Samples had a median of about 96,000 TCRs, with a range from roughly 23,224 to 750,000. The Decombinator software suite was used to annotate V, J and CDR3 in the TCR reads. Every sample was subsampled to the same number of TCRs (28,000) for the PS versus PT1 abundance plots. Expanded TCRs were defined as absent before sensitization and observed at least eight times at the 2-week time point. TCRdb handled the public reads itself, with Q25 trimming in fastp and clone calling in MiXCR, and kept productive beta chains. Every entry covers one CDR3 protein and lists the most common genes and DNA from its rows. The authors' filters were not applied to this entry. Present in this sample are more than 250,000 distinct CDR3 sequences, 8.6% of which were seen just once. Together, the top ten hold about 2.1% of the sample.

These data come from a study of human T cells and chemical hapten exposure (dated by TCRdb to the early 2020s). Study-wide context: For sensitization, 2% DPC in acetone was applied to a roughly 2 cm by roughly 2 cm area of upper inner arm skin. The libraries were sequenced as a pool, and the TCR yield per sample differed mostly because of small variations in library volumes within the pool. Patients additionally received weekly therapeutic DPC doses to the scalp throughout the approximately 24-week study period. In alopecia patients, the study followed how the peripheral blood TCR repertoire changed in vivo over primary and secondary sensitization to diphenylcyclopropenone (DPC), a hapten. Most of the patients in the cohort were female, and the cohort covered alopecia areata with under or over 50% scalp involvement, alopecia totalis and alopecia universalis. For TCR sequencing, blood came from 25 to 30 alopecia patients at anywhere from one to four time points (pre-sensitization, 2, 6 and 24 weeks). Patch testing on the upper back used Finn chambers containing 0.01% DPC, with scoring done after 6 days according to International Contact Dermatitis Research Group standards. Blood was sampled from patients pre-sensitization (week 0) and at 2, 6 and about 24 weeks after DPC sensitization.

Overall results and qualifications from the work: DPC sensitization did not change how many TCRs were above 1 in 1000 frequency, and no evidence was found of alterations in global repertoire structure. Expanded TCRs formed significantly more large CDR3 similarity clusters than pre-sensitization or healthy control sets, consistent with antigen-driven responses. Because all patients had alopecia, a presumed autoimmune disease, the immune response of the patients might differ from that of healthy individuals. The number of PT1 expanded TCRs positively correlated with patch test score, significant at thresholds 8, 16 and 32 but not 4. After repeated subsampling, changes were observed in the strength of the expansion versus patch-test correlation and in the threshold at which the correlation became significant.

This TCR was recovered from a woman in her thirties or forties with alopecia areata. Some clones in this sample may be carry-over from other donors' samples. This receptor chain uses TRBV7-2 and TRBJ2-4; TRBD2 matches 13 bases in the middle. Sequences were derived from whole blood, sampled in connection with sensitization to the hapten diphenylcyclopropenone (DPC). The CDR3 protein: CASSPGTSGEAKNIQYF. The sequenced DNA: TGTGCCAGCAGCCCCGGGACTAGCGGGGAAGCCAAAAACATTCAGTACTTC.